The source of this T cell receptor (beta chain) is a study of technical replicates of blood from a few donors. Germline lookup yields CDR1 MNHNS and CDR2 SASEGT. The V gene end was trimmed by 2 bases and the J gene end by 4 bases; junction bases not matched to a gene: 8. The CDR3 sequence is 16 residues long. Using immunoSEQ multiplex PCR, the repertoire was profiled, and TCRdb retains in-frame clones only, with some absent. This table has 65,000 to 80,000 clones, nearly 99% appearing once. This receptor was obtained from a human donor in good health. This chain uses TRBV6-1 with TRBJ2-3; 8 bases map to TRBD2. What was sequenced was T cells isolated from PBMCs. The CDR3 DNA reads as TGTGCCAGCAGTGAAACGGCGGGAGGTGGGGCAGATACGCAGTATTTT. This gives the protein CASSETAGGGADTQYF.